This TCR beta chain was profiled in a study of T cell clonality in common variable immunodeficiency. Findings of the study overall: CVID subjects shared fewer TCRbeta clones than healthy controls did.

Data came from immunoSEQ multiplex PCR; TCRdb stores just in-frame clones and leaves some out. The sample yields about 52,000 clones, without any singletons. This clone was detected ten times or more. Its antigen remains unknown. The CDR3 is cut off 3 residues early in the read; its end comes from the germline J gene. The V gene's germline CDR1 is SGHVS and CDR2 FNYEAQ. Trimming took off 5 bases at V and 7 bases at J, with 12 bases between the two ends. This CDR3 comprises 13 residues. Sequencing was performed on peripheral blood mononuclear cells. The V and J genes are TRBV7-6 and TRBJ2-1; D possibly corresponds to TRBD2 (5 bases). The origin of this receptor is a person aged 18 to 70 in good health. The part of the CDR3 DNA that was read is TGTGCCAGCAGCCTGGAGCGGATTAATGAG. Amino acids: CASSLERINE. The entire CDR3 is CASSLERINEQFF.